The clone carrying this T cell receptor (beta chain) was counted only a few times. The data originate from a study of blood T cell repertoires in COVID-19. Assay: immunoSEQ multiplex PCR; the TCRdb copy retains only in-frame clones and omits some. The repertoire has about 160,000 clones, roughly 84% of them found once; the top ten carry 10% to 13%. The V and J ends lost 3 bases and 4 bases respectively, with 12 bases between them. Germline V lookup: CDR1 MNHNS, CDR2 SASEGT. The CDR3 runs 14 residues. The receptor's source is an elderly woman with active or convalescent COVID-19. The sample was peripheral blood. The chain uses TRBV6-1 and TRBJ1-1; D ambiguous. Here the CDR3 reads CASSESGRSTEAFF. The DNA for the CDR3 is TGTGCCAGCAGTGAGTCGGGGAGGAGCACTGAAGCTTTCTTT.